The 23 T cell receptor beta chains listed next were all sequenced from one sample in a study of OX40 agonist ivuxolimab in advanced cancers. The assay was immunoSEQ multiplex PCR, and TCRdb's table has in-frame clones only and misses some. The table has some 50,000 clones, nearly 90% seen once; the top ten hold around 0.68%. The sample here was CD4+ or CD8+ T cells sorted from blood, taken in a trial of the OX40 agonist ivuxolimab. The receptors shown here come from an adult with an advanced solid tumor such as melanoma, head and neck, liver or kidney cancer.

The chain joins TRBV30 to TRBJ1-5, with 7 bases identical to TRBD1. This CDR3 is 14 amino acids long. The junction had 5 bases not matched to a gene; V was cut back by 3 bases and J by 3 bases. The germline gives CDR1 GTSNPN, CDR2 SVGIG (reference sequence). The CDR3 DNA reads as TGTGCCTGGAGCCGGACAGGACTCAATCAGCCCCAGCATTTT. Translating it yields CAWSRTGLNQPQHF.

J is TRBJ2-5 and V is TRBV28; D unclear. Germline loops: CDR1 MDHEN, CDR2 SYDVKM. The CDR3 has 12 residues. Trimming removed 2 bases at V and 6 bases at J, with 7 bases between. CDR3: CASSLPRKTQYF. The CDR3 DNA is TGTGCCAGCAGTTTACCGAGGAAGACCCAGTACTTC.

V is TRBV5-4 and J is TRBJ2-1; TRBD2 is a possible D gene (5 bases). Trimming pared 5 bases from V and 0 bases from J, leaving 9 bases between. The CDR3 is 14 residues long. CDR1 is SGHNT and CDR2 is YYREEE in the germline V gene (reference sequence). The CDR3 sequence is CASRRARSYNEQFF. CDR3 in DNA: TGTGCCAGCAGGAGGGCACGCTCCTACAATGAGCAGTTCTTC.

The rearrangement joins TRBV30 to TRBJ1-5; no firm D call. Germline-derived CDR1 and CDR2 are GTSNPN and SVGIG (reference sequence). The CDR3 contains 14 residues. V lost 0 bases, J lost 2 bases, and 8 bases lay in between. CDR3 coding DNA: TGTGCCTGGAGTGTACCGTTCGGCAATCAGCCCCAGCATTTT. It specifies CAWSVPFGNQPQHF.

This chain joins TRBV11-3 and TRBJ2-1; 7 positions agree with TRBD2. CDR1 SGHNT and CDR2 YENEEA come from the germline V gene. Trimming took 3 bases from V and 4 from J; bases not matched to a gene: 3. The CDR3 spans 14 residues. The CDR3 region is CASSLASGYNEQFF. CDR3 DNA sequence: TGTGCCAGCAGCTTGGCTAGCGGATACAATGAGCAGTTCTTC.

The chain employs TRBV6-6 and TRBJ2-3, with D perhaps matching TRBD2 (5 bases). Germline values: CDR1 MNHNY, CDR2 SVGAGI (reference sequence). CDR3 length: 13 amino acids. V was shortened by 5 bases and J by 8 bases, with 14 bases between the two germline ends. The CDR3 DNA follows: TGTGCCAGCAGTCCAGCGTTGGAGGCTACGCAGTATTTT. Translated, it gives CASSPALEATQYF.

A remark on this clone: Other nucleotide sequences from this sample produce the same CDR3. The chain uses TRBV5-6 and TRBJ2-3; the match to TRBD2 covers 13 bases. Unmatched junction bases numbered 4, after V lost 4 bases and J lost 2 bases. CDR1 SGHDT and CDR2 YYEEEE come from the germline V gene. The CDR3 covers 16 residues. This CDR3 reads CASSTLAGGYTDTQYF. CDR3 nucleotide sequence: TGTGCCAGCAGCACACTAGCGGGAGGGTACACAGATACGCAGTATTTT.

The chain carries TRBV30 and TRBJ2-7, with no clear D. This CDR3 has 12 amino acids. Germline CDR1 reads GTSNPN; CDR2 reads SVGIG (reference sequence). The germline V and J ends were trimmed by 6 bases and 3 bases, with 12 bases remaining between them. In DNA, the CDR3 is TGTGCCTGCGGACCGGCCGACTACGAGCAGTACTTC. Residues: CACGPADYEQYF.

The genes are TRBV7-9 and TRBJ2-1, with no clear D. Germline V gene data show CDR1 as SEHNR and CDR2 as FQNEAQ (reference sequence). There are 14 residues in the CDR3. The ends were cut back, 1 base at V and 0 bases at J, with 4 bases in the middle. The CDR3 here is CASSLEVSYNEQFF. The DNA of the CDR3 is TGTGCCAGCAGCTTAGAGGTCTCCTACAATGAGCAGTTCTTC.

The chain employs TRBV2 and TRBJ2-5; 8 nucleotides match TRBD2. The germline gives CDR1 SNHLY, CDR2 FYNNEI. The CDR3 covers 13 residues. Germline trimming cut 7 bases from V and 4 bases from J; bases unmatched to any gene: 5. The CDR3 sequence is CASKWTSRETQYF. CDR3 coding DNA: TGTGCCAGCAAGTGGACTAGCAGAGAGACCCAGTACTTC.

The V call is TRBV6-1, the J call TRBJ2-5; no firm D call. Germline V gene lookup returns CDR1 MNHNS and CDR2 SASEGT. This CDR3 comprises 10 residues. V lost 11 bases to trimming and J lost 5 bases, with 9 bases between them. CDR3 DNA sequence: TGTGCCGCCAGGCGGGAGACCCAGTACTTC. Its translation is CAARRETQYF.

J is TRBJ2-3 and V is TRBV6-5, with D possibly matching TRBD2 (6 bases). Trimming shortened V by 10 bases and J by 0 bases, and 14 bases separated the two germline ends. The CDR3 covers 14 residues. Germline V gives CDR1 MNHEY, CDR2 SVGAGI. CDR3 in amino acids: CATGGYPSTDTQYF. CDR3 nucleotides: TGTGCCACCGGAGGGTACCCTAGCACAGATACGCAGTATTTT.

V usage is TRBV7-6 and J usage is TRBJ2-1, with a tentative D call TRBD1 (5 bases). The ends were cut back, 5 bases at V and 10 bases at J, with 30 bases in the middle. The CDR3 has 18 residues. Germline loops: CDR1 SGHVS, CDR2 FNYEAQ. This CDR3 reads CASSIKVGNAGSPPEQFF. CDR3 sequence (DNA): TGTGCCAGCAGCATTAAAGTGGGGAACGCAGGGTCCCCGCCGGAGCAGTTCTTC.

This clone has only a few counts. The chain is built from TRBV30 and TRBJ2-5; D uncertain. Germline V gene lookup returns CDR1 GTSNPN and CDR2 SVGIG (reference sequence). CDR3 length equals 14 residues. The ends were cut back, 0 bases at V and 1 base at J, with 9 bases in the middle. DNA for the CDR3: TGTGCCTGGAGTGTAAGGAGTATCCAAGAGACCCAGTACTTC. Translating it yields CAWSVRSIQETQYF.

The CDR3 loop is CASSPDGSFSNQPQHF. The CDR3 nucleotides read TGTGCCAGCTCACCAGACGGAAGTTTTAGCAATCAGCCCCAGCATTTT. The chain combines TRBV18 with TRBJ1-5, with unresolved D. The germline V and J ends were trimmed by 2 bases and 0 bases, with 11 bases remaining between them. The CDR3 runs 16 residues. CDR1 and CDR2 from the germline V gene are KGHSH and LQKENI. Variable domain in full (rest from reference TRBV18 and TRBJ1-5): NAGVMQNPRHLVRRRGQEARLRCSPMKGHSHVYWYRQLPEEGLKFMVYLQKENIIDESGMPKERFSAEFPKEGPSILRIQQVVRGDSAAYFCASSPDGSFSNQPQHFGDGTRLSIL.

This rearrangement joins TRBV28 to TRBJ2-7; D unresolved. V was trimmed by 4 bases and J by 6 bases, leaving 19 bases between them. The CDR3 has 15 residues. Germline V gives CDR1 MDHEN, CDR2 SYDVKM. The CDR3 region has the DNA TGTGCCAGCAGTTCTTACCTCGGGCTGGGGTCCGAGCAGTACTTC. This codes for CASSSYLGLGSEQYF.

This rearrangement joins TRBV27 to TRBJ2-1; 10 nucleotides align to TRBD2. V shed 2 bases and J 9 bases; nucleotides not matched to a gene: 7. From germline, CDR1 is MNHEY and CDR2 SMNVEV (reference sequence). CDR3 length: 15 residues. Here the CDR3 reads CASSLGLAGVAEQFF. DNA of the CDR3: TGTGCCAGCAGTTTAGGGCTAGCGGGAGTTGCTGAGCAGTTCTTC.

The genes are TRBV10-3 and TRBJ2-3, with D possibly TRBD2 on 6 matching bases. The length of the CDR3 is 14 residues. V gave up 3 bases and J gave up 6 bases, with 13 bases separating them. Germline V gene sequence: CDR1 ENHRY, CDR2 SYGVKD. Here the CDR3 reads CAISEGTGVDTQYF. CDR3 in DNA: TGTGCCATCAGTGAAGGGACGGGAGTGGATACGCAGTATTTT.

This clone was seen more than once but under ten times. J is TRBJ2-2 and V is TRBV10-3; tentatively, D is TRBD1 (6 bases). The ends were cut back, 4 bases at V and 4 bases at J, with 10 bases in the middle. Germline CDR1 is ENHRY and CDR2 is SYGVKD. The CDR3 totals 14 residues. The CDR3 bases are TGTGCCATCAGTGGGACAGCACGCACCGGGGAGCTGTTTTTT. This sequence encodes CAISGTARTGELFF.

J is TRBJ2-7 and V is TRBV7-9, with 10 bases aligning to TRBD1. This CDR3 has 15 amino acids. Trimming at V came to 5 bases and at J to 5 bases, leaving 9 bases not matched to a gene. Germline CDR1 is SEHNR and CDR2 is FQNEAQ (reference sequence). The CDR3 DNA reads as TGTGCCAGCAGCCGCGACGGACAGGGGGGCCACGAGCAGTACTTC. Translation gives CASSRDGQGGHEQYF.

The CDR3 reads CASSIDPWTGSGANVLTF. The CDR3 bases are TGTGCCAGTAGTATAGATCCCTGGACGGGCTCTGGGGCCAACGTCCTGACTTTC. The chain combines TRBV19 with TRBJ2-6; D gene uncertain. With 0 bases removed from V and 0 bases from J, the gap between germline ends came to 12 bases. The CDR3 totals 18 residues. CDR1 LNHDA and CDR2 SQIVND come from the germline V gene (reference sequence).

CDR3 region: CASSPPGSGRNEQFF. DNA of the CDR3: TGTGCCAGCAGCCCCCCCGGTAGCGGGAGAAATGAGCAGTTCTTC. The chain joins TRBV11-3 to TRBJ2-1; TRBD2 agrees at 9 bases. In germline, CDR1 is SGHNT, CDR2 YENEEA. The V and J ends lost 5 bases and 7 bases, in that order; junction bases with no gene match: 9. The CDR3 loop spans 15 amino acids.

This chain uses TRBV9 with TRBJ2-1; no clear D gene. Per the germline V gene, CDR1 is SGDLS and CDR2 is YYNGEE. Trimming cost V 4 bases and J 5 bases, with 4 bases left between them. The CDR3 is 11 amino acids. CDR3 coding DNA: TGTGCCAGCAGCCTCAACAATGAGCAGTTCTTC. The encoded protein is CASSLNNEQFF.